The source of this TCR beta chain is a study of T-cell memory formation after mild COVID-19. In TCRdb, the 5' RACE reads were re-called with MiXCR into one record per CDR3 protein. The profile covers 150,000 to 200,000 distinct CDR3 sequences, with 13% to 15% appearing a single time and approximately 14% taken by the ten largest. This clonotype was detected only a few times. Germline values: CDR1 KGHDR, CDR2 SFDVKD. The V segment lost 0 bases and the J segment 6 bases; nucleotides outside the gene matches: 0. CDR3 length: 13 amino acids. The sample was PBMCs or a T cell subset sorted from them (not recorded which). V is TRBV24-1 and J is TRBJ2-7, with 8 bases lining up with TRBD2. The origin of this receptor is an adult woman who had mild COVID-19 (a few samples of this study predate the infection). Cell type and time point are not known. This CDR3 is CATSDLGTSEQYF. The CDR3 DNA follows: TGTGCCACCAGTGATTTGGGGACTAGCGAGCAGTACTTC.